Each of the 27 T cell receptor beta chains below was sequenced from the same sample in a study of neurological immune-mediated disorders (dated by TCRdb to the late 2010s). Libraries were made using 5' RACE. TCRdb records Illumina HiSeq 2500 as the sequencer. In TCRdb, the public reads were trimmed at Q25 with fastp and aligned with MiXCR, with productive beta chains retained. Duplicate CDR3 protein sequences are folded into a single record with the most common DNA and genes. Here the sample has roughly 19,000 distinct CDR3 sequences; approximately 7.9% occur a single time. The leading ten clones occupy less than 20% of the sample. The sequencing sample was made of CD8+ T cells from blood. Receptors originate from a woman in her 30s with HTLV-1-associated myelopathy (HAM/TSP).

This clonotype was counted ten times or more. This chain connects TRBV24-1 to TRBJ1-2; TRBD1 matches 7 bases. The junction had 9 bases not matched to a gene; V was cut back by 3 bases and J by 6 bases. Germline CDR1 and CDR2: KGHDR and SFDVKD. This CDR3 has 15 amino acids. CDR3 sequence: CATSDAFRDRDGYTF. Written as DNA, the CDR3 is TGTGCCACCAGTGATGCATTCCGGGACAGAGATGGCTACACCTTC.

This clonotype was counted many times. The chain recombines TRBV7-9 with TRBJ1-1; weak D call: TRBD1 (6 bases). The germline gives CDR1 SEHNR, CDR2 FQNEAQ (reference sequence). The CDR3 runs 16 residues. V was trimmed by 7 bases and J by 4 bases, leaving 22 bases between them. For the CDR3, the DNA is TGTGCCAGCATCAGCAGAGGGGGGGGGCTCCCCACTGAAGCTTTCTTT. Its protein product is CASISRGGGLPTEAFF.

Many counts were recorded for this clonotype. The chain recombines TRBV20-1 with TRBJ2-3, with D uncertain. V lost 6 bases, J lost 6 bases, and 10 bases lay in between. Germline CDR1 reads DFQATT; CDR2 reads SNEGSKA (reference sequence). This CDR3 has 11 amino acids. In DNA form, the CDR3 reads TGCAGTGCGAATACTGGTGATACGCAGTATTTT. Translation gives CSANTGDTQYF.

Ten or more counts support this clonotype. The V call is TRBV3-1, the J call TRBJ1-6; no reliable D call. V dropped 3 bases and J dropped 11 bases, with 20 bases sitting between them. CDR3 length equals 16 residues. Germline V gene data show CDR1 as LGHDT and CDR2 as YNNKEL (reference sequence). The CDR3 spells CASSQWAVRDRPPLHF. The CDR3 DNA reads as TGTGCCAGCAGCCAGTGGGCAGTCAGAGATCGGCCACCCCTCCACTTT.

This clonotype was found many times. The V call is TRBV6-5, the J call TRBJ2-3, with D perhaps matching TRBD2 (6 bases). This CDR3 region has 14 residues. The germline V gene has CDR1 MNHEY and CDR2 SVGAGI. Trimming cost V 5 bases and J 3 bases, with 12 bases left between them. CDR3 DNA sequence: TGTGCCAGCAGTCATCAGCGGGTAACAGATACGCAGTATTTT. As protein: CASSHQRVTDTQYF.

This clonotype was seen at least ten times. The J gene is TRBJ2-3, the V gene TRBV20-1; 8 positions match TRBD2. Germline lookup yields CDR1 DFQATT and CDR2 SNEGSKA (reference sequence). Trimming took 0 bases from V and 5 from J; bases not matched to a gene: 10. The CDR3 is 16 amino acids. DNA for the CDR3: TGCAGTGCTAGAGATGATTTCGGGGGGGCCTTAGATACGCAGTATTTT. This encodes CSARDDFGGALDTQYF.

This clonotype was detected many times. The chain recombines TRBV6-4 with TRBJ1-4; D remains unclear. With 2 bases removed from V and 7 bases from J, the gap between germline ends came to 8 bases. Germline V CDR1 and CDR2: MRHNA, SNTAGT. This CDR3 contains 13 residues. DNA for the CDR3: TGTGCCAGCAGTGACAGGGAAGGTGAAAAACTGTTTTTT. It is translated as CASSDREGEKLFF.

This clonotype was seen at least ten times. J is TRBJ2-7 and V is TRBV29-1; TRBD1 matches 7 bases. The J segment lost 3 bases and the V segment lost 0 bases, leaving 5 bases of the junction unmatched. The germline CDR1 and CDR2 sequences are SQVTM and ANQGSEA. The length of the CDR3 is 14 residues. CDR3 nucleotides: TGCAGCGTTGAAGAATTGGCAGGGGGCTACGAGCAGTACTTC. Its translation: CSVEELAGGYEQYF.

This clonotype was detected a few times. The chain is built from TRBV19 and TRBJ2-7; 12 bases align to TRBD1. J lost 7 bases, V lost 7 bases, and 11 bases had no gene match. Germline loops: CDR1 LNHDA, CDR2 SQIVND (reference sequence). CDR3 size: 15 residues. The CDR3 region is CASTPGTGGFEEQYF. The CDR3 nucleotides are TGTGCCAGTACCCCAGGGACAGGGGGCTTCGAGGAGCAGTACTTC.

This clonotype came up many times. This chain links TRBV20-1 with TRBJ2-1; unclear D gene. The V end lost 1 base, the J end lost 5 bases, and 3 bases lay between the germline ends. In germline, CDR1 is DFQATT, CDR2 SNEGSKA (reference sequence). There are 11 residues in the CDR3. CDR3 in amino acids: CSARGDNEQFF. The CDR3 DNA reads TGCAGTGCTAGAGGTGACAATGAGCAGTTCTTC.

This clonotype showed up many times. The chain uses TRBV13 and TRBJ2-3; no firm D call. Germline V gives CDR1 PRHDT, CDR2 FYEKMQ (reference sequence). The CDR3 has 15 amino acids. The germline V and J ends were trimmed by 5 bases and 0 bases, with 12 bases remaining between them. CDR3 region: CASSLRTTSTDTQYF. CDR3 nucleotides: TGTGCCAGCAGCCTTCGAACCACTAGCACAGATACGCAGTATTTT. Full variable domain (rest looked up from reference TRBV13 and TRBJ2-3): AAGVIQSPRHLIKEKRETATLKCYPIPRHDTVYWYQQGPGQDPQFLISFYEKMQSDKGSIPDRFSAQQFSDYHSELNMSSLELGDSALYFCASSLRTTSTDTQYFGPGTRLTVL.

This clonotype was counted at least ten times. CDR3 sequence: CASSLGGVSPLHF. The CDR3 coding sequence is TGTGCCAGCAGCTTAGGAGGGGTTTCACCCCTCCACTTT. The chain is built from TRBV7-2 and TRBJ1-6, with TRBD1 as a possible D gene (5 bases). The CDR3 is made up of 13 amino acids. Trimming removed 1 base at V and 9 bases at J, with 7 bases between. The germline V gene encodes CDR1 SGHTA and CDR2 FQGNSA.

In its sample, this clonotype ranks as medium-sized. V usage is TRBV5-1 and J usage is TRBJ1-6, with 8 positions matching TRBD1. The CDR3 contains 15 residues. Per the germline V gene, CDR1 is SGHRS and CDR2 is YFSETQ. The ends lost 0 bases at V and 4 bases at J; junction bases unmatched: 0. Here the CDR3 DNA reads TGCGCCAGCAGCTTGGGACAGGGGTATAATTCACCCCTCCACTTT. This gives the protein CASSLGQGYNSPLHF.

The chain couples TRBV12-3 or TRBV12-4 to TRBJ1-4; 7 nucleotides line up with TRBD1. This CDR3 is 18 amino acids long. The V segment lost 6 bases and the J segment 7 bases; nucleotides outside the gene matches: 20. Here the CDR3 DNA reads TGTGCCAGCAGCTCCTCAAAATTAACCGGGACAGCAGGTGAAAAACTGTTTTTT. Protein sequence: CASSSSKLTGTAGEKLFF.

This clonotype was picked up many times. This chain joins TRBV5-1 and TRBJ1-1; the match to TRBD1 covers 8 bases. Germline CDR1 reads SGHRS; CDR2 reads YFSETQ. V dropped 1 base and J dropped 1; count of bases not matched to a gene: 6. CDR3 length: 16 amino acids. In nucleotides, the CDR3 is TGCGCCAGCAGCTTGCGAACGACAGGGGAGAACACTGAAGCTTTCTTT. This translates into CASSLRTTGENTEAFF.

This clonotype occurred many times. A much bigger clone sits one base away, suggesting this may be a read error. The rearrangement joins TRBV20-1 to TRBJ1-1; unclear D gene. V shed 3 bases and J shed 6 bases, with 20 bases lying between them. CDR1 and CDR2 from the germline V gene are DFQATT and SNEGSKA (reference sequence). The CDR3 consists of 15 residues. The CDR3 sequence is CSASPTRTDLPEAFF. As DNA, the CDR3 is TGCAGTGCTAGCCCAACCAGGACTGATCTACCTGAAGCTTTCTTT.

As concerns this clonotype: A read error may be the cause here, since a much bigger clone is one base away. The chain employs TRBV20-1 and TRBJ2-7; D not resolved. The CDR3 sequence is 14 residues long. The germline V gene encodes CDR1 DFQATT and CDR2 SNEGSKA (reference sequence). Trimming took 1 base from V and 2 from J, leaving 12 bases between them. CDR3 region: CSARVWQETYEQYF. The CDR3 nucleotides are TGCAGTGCTAGAGTATGGCAGGAGACCTACGAGCAGTACTTC.

By share, this clonotype counts as medium-sized. The rearrangement uses TRBV20-1 and TRBJ2-1; 9 positions agree with TRBD2. The CDR3 is made up of 15 amino acids. V lost 4 bases and J lost 4; bases outside the gene matches: 8. Germline V gives CDR1 DFQATT, CDR2 SNEGSKA (reference sequence). CDR3 DNA sequence: TGCAGTGCTATATCGGGACTAGCAGGTTACAATGAGCAGTTCTTC. Encoded protein: CSAISGLAGYNEQFF.

In its sample, this clonotype was seen many times. This rearrangement joins TRBV6-5 to TRBJ1-1, with TRBD1 as a possible D gene (5 bases). This CDR3 spans 14 amino acids. Trimming took off 0 bases at V and 7 bases at J, with 12 bases between the two ends. Looked up from germline, CDR1 is MNHEY and CDR2 is SVGAGI. DNA for the CDR3: TGTGCCAGCAGTTACTCGAATAGGGGTCTTGAAGCTTTCTTT. Translation: CASSYSNRGLEAFF.

This clonotype was observed many times. This sequence joins TRBV20-1 and TRBJ2-1; 11 nucleotides line up with TRBD2. From germline, CDR1 is DFQATT and CDR2 SNEGSKA (reference sequence). The trim removed 3 bases at V and 0 bases at J, leaving 4 bases unmatched. The CDR3 totals 16 residues. Written as DNA, the CDR3 is TGCAGTGCTAGTGCTAGCGGGGGGAGCTCCTACAATGAGCAGTTCTTC. Protein product: CSASASGGSSYNEQFF.

This clonotype was recorded at least ten times. The rearrangement links TRBV12-3 or TRBV12-4 to TRBJ1-5; unclear D gene. V lost 5 bases and J 5 bases, leaving 16 bases between the germline ends. This CDR3 comprises 15 residues. The CDR3: CASSPFGTKDQPQHF. The CDR3 nucleotides read TGTGCCAGCAGTCCCTTCGGTACGAAGGATCAGCCCCAGCATTTT.

This clonotype was counted at least ten times. The chain employs TRBV5-1 and TRBJ2-3; D gene uncertain. The germline V and J ends were trimmed by 1 base and 2 bases, with 17 bases remaining between them. Germline CDR1 SGHRS, CDR2 YFSETQ. The CDR3 is 17 amino acids. The CDR3 bases are TGCGCCAGCAGCTTGAAGCGAACTTTTGGAAACACAGATACGCAGTATTTT. Translated: CASSLKRTFGNTDTQYF.

Comments on this clonotype: Since no conserved phenylalanine or tryptophan closes the CDR3, a read error is the likely cause. V gene TRBV10-3 combines with J gene TRBJ2-3; TRBD2 agrees at 8 bases. The CDR3 has 15 residues. Per germline, CDR1 ENHRY and CDR2 SYGVKD. CDR3 coding DNA: TGTGCCATCAGTGATTACAGCGGGAGCAAAGATACGCAGTATTCT. Translating it yields CAISDYSGSKDTQYS.

This clonotype occurred many times. The chain couples TRBV12-3 or TRBV12-4 to TRBJ2-5, with D unclear. The CDR3 extends over 11 amino acids. With 10 bases removed from V and 4 bases from J, the gap between germline ends came to 10 bases. The CDR3 DNA reads as TGTGCCATCCGGATGCTAGAGACCCAGTACTTC. This encodes CAIRMLETQYF.

The rearrangement joins TRBV5-1 to TRBJ1-2; possibly TRBD1 for D (5 bases). This CDR3 region has 16 residues. V shed 1 base and J shed 5 bases, with 18 bases lying between them. From germline, CDR1 is SGHRS and CDR2 YFSETQ. CDR3 coding DNA: TGCGCCAGCAGCTTGAAGGAGCAGGGACCTCAATATGGCTACACCTTC. It codes for CASSLKEQGPQYGYTF.

This clonotype was seen ten or more times. The gene calls are TRBV12-3 or TRBV12-4 and TRBJ1-2; possible D gene TRBD1, 6 bases. The V end was cut by 7 bases, the J end by 3 bases, with 12 bases between. This CDR3 is 13 amino acids long. The CDR3 reads CASTPTGYYGYTF. In nucleotides, the CDR3 is TGTGCCAGCACCCCGACAGGTTACTATGGCTACACCTTC.

In this sample, this clonotype turned up many times. This chain connects TRBV18 to TRBJ1-2, with TRBD1 identical over 8 bases. The CDR3 contains 13 residues. V gave up 4 bases and J gave up 8 bases; unmatched junction bases: 6. From germline, CDR1 is KGHSH and CDR2 LQKENI. CDR3 nucleotide sequence: TGTGCCAGCTCACTGGACAGGGTGAGCGGCTACACCTTC. It yields the protein CASSLDRVSGYTF.